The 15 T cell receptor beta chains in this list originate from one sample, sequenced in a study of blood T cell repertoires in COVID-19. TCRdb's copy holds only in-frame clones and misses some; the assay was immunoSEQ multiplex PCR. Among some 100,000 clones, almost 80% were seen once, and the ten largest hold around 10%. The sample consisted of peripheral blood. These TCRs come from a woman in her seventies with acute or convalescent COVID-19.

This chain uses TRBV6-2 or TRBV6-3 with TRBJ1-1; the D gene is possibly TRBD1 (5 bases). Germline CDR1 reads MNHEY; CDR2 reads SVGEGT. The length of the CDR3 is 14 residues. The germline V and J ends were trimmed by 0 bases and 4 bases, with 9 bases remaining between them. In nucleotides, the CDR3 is TGTGCCAGCAGTTACTCCCCAGGGCTCACTGAAGCTTTCTTT. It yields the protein CASSYSPGLTEAFF.

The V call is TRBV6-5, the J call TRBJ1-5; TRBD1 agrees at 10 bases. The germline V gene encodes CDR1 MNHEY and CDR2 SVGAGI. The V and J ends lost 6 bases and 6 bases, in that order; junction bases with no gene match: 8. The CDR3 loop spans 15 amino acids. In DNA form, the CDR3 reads TGTGCCAGCAGCTTAGGGACAGGGGTGGGTCAGCCCCAGCATTTT. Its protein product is CASSLGTGVGQPQHF.

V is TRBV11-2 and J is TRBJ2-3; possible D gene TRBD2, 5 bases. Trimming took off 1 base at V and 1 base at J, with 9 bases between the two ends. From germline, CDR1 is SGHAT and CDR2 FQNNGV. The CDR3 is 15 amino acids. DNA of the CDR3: TGTGCCAGCAGCTTAGGAGGGTTGCGCACAGATACGCAGTATTTT. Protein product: CASSLGGLRTDTQYF. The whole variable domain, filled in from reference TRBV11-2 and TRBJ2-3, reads EAGVAQSPRYKIIEKRQSVAFWCNPISGHATLYWYQQILGQGPKLLIQFQNNGVVDDSQLPKDRFSAERLKGVDSTLKIQPAKLEDSAVYLCASSLGGLRTDTQYFGPGTRLTVL.

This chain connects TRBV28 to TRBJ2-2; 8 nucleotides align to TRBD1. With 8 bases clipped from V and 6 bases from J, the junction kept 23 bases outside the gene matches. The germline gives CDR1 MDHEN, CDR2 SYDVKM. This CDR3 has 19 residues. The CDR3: CASLLPTGTGGKVAGELFF. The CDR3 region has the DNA TGTGCCAGCCTCTTGCCCACTGGGACAGGTGGAAAGGTGGCCGGGGAGCTGTTTTTT.

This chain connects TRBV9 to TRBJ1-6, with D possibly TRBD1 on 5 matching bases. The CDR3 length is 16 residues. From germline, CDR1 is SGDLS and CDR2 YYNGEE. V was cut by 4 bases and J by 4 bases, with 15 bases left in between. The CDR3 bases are TGTGCCAGCAGCACAGTTGCAGGGAGGTATAATTCACCCCTCCACTTT. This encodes CASSTVAGRYNSPLHF.

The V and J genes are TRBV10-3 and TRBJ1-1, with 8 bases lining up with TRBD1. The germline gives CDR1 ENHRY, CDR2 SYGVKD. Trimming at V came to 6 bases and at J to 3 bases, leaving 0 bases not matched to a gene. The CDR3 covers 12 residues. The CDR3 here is CAIRTGDTEAFF. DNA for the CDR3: TGTGCCATCAGGACAGGGGACACTGAAGCTTTCTTT.

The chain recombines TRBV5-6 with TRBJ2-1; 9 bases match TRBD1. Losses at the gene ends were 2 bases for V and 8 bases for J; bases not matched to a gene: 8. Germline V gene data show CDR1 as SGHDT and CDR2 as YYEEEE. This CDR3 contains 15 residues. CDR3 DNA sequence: TGTGCCAGCAGCTTAACCGGGACAGGGATTGATGAGCAGTTCTTC. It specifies CASSLTGTGIDEQFF. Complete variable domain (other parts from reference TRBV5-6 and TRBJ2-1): DAGVTQSPTHLIKTRGQQVTLRCSPKSGHDTVSWYQQALGQGPQFIFQYYEEEERQRGNFPDRFSGHQFPNYSSELNVNALLLGDSALYLCASSLTGTGIDEQFFGPGTRLTVL.

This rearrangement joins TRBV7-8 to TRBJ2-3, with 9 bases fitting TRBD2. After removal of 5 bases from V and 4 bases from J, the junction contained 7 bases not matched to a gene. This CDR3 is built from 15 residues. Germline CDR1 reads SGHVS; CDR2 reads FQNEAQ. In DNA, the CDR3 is TGTGCCAGCAGCCCCGCCCAGCGGGGGGCAGATACGCAGTATTTT. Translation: CASSPAQRGADTQYF.

CDR3 residues: CASGPSYSGNTIYF. The CDR3, as DNA: TGTGCCAGCGGGCCCTCTTACTCTGGAAACACCATATATTTT. The chain links TRBV27 to TRBJ1-3; D gene ambiguous. Germline CDR1 reads MNHEY; CDR2 reads SMNVEV (reference sequence). V lost 8 bases and J 0 bases, leaving 11 bases between the germline ends. This CDR3 is 14 amino acids long.

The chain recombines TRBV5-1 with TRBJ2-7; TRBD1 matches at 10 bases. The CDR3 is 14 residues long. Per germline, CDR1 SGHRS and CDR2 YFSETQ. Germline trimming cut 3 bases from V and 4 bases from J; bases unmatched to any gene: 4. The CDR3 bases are TGCGCCAGCAGCTGGACGGGACAGGGGTACGAGCAGTACTTC. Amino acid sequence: CASSWTGQGYEQYF.

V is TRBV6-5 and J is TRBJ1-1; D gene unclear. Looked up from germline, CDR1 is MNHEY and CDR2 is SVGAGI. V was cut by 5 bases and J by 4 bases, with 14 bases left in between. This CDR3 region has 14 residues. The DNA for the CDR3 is TGTGCCAGCAGTCCTCAGACTGGGAGCACTGAAGCTTTCTTT. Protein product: CASSPQTGSTEAFF.

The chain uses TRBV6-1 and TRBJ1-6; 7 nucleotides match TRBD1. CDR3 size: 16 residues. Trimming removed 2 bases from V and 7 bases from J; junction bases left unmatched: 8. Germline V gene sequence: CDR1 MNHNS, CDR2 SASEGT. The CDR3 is CASSEREGAENSPLHF. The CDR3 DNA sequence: TGTGCCAGCAGTGAACGAGAGGGGGCTGAGAATTCACCCCTCCACTTT.

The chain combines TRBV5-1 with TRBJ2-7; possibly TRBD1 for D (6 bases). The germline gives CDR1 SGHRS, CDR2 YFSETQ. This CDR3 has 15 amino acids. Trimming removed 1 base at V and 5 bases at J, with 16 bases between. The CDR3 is CASSLPTGQTHEQYF. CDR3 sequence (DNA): TGCGCCAGCAGCTTGCCTACGGGACAAACCCACGAGCAGTACTTC.

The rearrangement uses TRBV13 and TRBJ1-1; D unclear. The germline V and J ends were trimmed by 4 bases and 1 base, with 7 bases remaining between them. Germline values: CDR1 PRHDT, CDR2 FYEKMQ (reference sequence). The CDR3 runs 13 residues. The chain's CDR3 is CASSSNWNTEAFF. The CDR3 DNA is TGTGCCAGCAGCTCCAACTGGAACACTGAAGCTTTCTTT.

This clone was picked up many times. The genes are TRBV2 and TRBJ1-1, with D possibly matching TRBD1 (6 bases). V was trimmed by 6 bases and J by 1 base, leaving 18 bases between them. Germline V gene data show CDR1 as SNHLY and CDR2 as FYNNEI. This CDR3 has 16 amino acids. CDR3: CASRDIFRTANTEAFF. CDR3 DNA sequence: TGTGCCAGCAGAGATATTTTTAGGACAGCGAACACTGAAGCTTTCTTT.